A single sample is the source of the 17 T cell receptor beta chains below, sequenced in a study of quantifying T cell responses using KT2 cells. The overall study: Reverse transcription used primers in the TCR alpha and beta constant regions.

The cDNA 3' end received a ligated oligonucleotide with a UMI. First-round PCR used 4 to 5 cycles and beta primers RC1.1 and RC1.2 covering TRBC1 and TRBC2. TCRdb used MiXCR to reprocess the UMI-ligation and nested PCR reads, holding one entry per CDR3 protein. The data contain over 25,000 distinct CDR3 sequences, around a tenth of them singletons. The sample comprised PBMCs spiked with cells of the T cell clone KT2. Receptors were obtained from a human donor.

This clonotype was observed a few times. The V gene is TRBV5-1, the J gene TRBJ2-5; D remains unclear. The CDR3 consists of 12 residues. With 4 bases removed from V and 4 bases from J, the gap between germline ends came to 8 bases. In germline, CDR1 is SGHRS, CDR2 YFSETQ. Written as DNA, the CDR3 is TGCGCCAGCAGCAAAGCAGGAGAGACCCAGTACTTC. It yields the protein CASSKAGETQYF.

This clonotype was observed at least ten times. The rearrangement uses TRBV23-1 and TRBJ2-7; D is uncertain. TRBV23-1 is identified as an open reading frame with a role that is uncertain. CDR3 length equals 11 residues. V lost 5 bases and J 0 bases, leaving 2 bases between the germline ends. This CDR3 reads CASSISYEQYF. The CDR3 DNA reads as TGCGCCAGCAGTATCTCCTACGAGCAGTACTTC.

The table lists this clonotype with a few counts. The CDR3 DNA sequence: TGCAGTGCCAGACGGACAGGGCCGGGTCAGCCCCAGCATTTT. It translates to CSARRTGPGQPQHF. The chain combines TRBV20-1 with TRBJ1-5; 8 nucleotides match TRBD1. Looked up from germline, CDR1 is DFQATT and CDR2 is SNEGSKA (reference sequence). The V and J ends lost 6 bases and 6 bases, in that order; junction bases with no gene match: 10. This CDR3 region has 14 residues.

Of note for this clonotype: Germline is not matched at one junction end, which may reflect a read error. The chain employs TRBV18 and TRBJ2-1; 11 bases fit TRBD1. Germline CDR1 and CDR2: KGHSH and LQKENI. The CDR3 loop spans 12 amino acids. CDR3 sequence (DNA): TGTGCCAGCTCACCTTATCTGGACAGGGGGCGTTTC. Translation gives CASSPYLDRGRF.

This clonotype has a count of ten or more. This chain uses TRBV5-4 with TRBJ2-3; the D is unclear. The V end lost 0 bases, the J end lost 1 base, and 12 bases lay between the germline ends. Germline assignment: CDR1 SGHNT and CDR2 YYREEE (reference sequence). The CDR3 loop spans 16 amino acids. The CDR3 is CASSLDVRPGTDTQYF. Written as DNA, the CDR3 is TGTGCCAGCAGCTTGGACGTCCGTCCAGGCACAGATACGCAGTATTTT.

This clonotype has at least ten counts. The rearrangement joins TRBV2 to TRBJ2-1; tentative D call: TRBD2 (6 bases). The CDR3 totals 11 residues. The V gene's germline CDR1 is SNHLY and CDR2 FYNNEI. Trimming pared 6 bases from V and 10 bases from J, leaving 10 bases between. The CDR3 sequence is CASSGSNEQFF. CDR3 in DNA: TGTGCCAGCAGCGGGAGCAACGAGCAGTTCTTC.

This clonotype was counted only a few times. This chain connects TRBV6-5 to TRBJ1-5; D unresolved. The CDR3 is 13 residues long. Trimming left V 6 bases short and J 4 bases short, with 10 bases between. Per the germline V gene, CDR1 is MNHEY and CDR2 is SVGAGI. The CDR3, as DNA: TGTGCCAGCAGCAGACTTGGGAATCAGCCCCAGCATTTT. Amino acids: CASSRLGNQPQHF.

This clonotype was counted many times. J is TRBJ2-5 and V is TRBV11-3, with 8 bases matching TRBD1. Germline V gene lookup returns CDR1 SGHNT and CDR2 YENEEA. V trimming: 2 bases; J trimming: 3 bases; junction bases outside the gene matches: 2. The CDR3 length is 14 residues. The CDR3 sequence: CASSLWTGKETQYF. In nucleotides, the CDR3 is TGTGCCAGCAGCTTATGGACAGGGAAAGAGACCCAGTACTTC.

In its sample, this clonotype was seen many times. V gene TRBV6-5 combines with J gene TRBJ2-3; 10 bases line up with TRBD1. Trimming took 6 bases from V and 3 from J; bases not matched to a gene: 6. Germline values: CDR1 MNHEY, CDR2 SVGAGI. The CDR3 is made up of 15 amino acids. The CDR3 reads CASRTWDRGTDTQYF. CDR3 sequence (DNA): TGTGCCAGCAGAACCTGGGACAGGGGTACAGATACGCAGTATTTT.

This clonotype appeared a few times. The chain joins TRBV7-7 to TRBJ2-7; tentative D call: TRBD2 (6 bases). The V gene's germline CDR1 is SSHAT and CDR2 FNYEAQ (reference sequence). This CDR3 spans 14 amino acids. The V end lost 1 base, the J end lost 2 bases, and 9 bases lay between the germline ends. The CDR3 DNA reads as TGTGCCAGCAGCTTAGGCCCGGGAGCCTACGAGCAGTACTTC. Its translation is CASSLGPGAYEQYF.

V and J are TRBV12-3 or TRBV12-4 and TRBJ2-1; D possibly corresponds to TRBD1 (5 bases). This CDR3 contains 13 residues. V lost 5 bases and J 7 bases, leaving 12 bases between the germline ends. This CDR3 is CASSLWTSNEQFF. CDR3 nucleotides: TGTGCCAGCAGTCTTTGGACATCGAATGAGCAGTTCTTC.

This clonotype was counted ten times or more. The chain is built from TRBV6-1 and TRBJ1-5; D is possibly TRBD1 (6 bases). Germline loops: CDR1 MNHNS, CDR2 SASEGT. The CDR3 length is 14 residues. Trimming took off 1 base at V and 7 bases at J, with 11 bases between the two ends. CDR3 sequence reads: CASSEGDTRQPQHF. The DNA for the CDR3 is TGTGCCAGCAGTGAAGGGGACACGAGGCAGCCCCAGCATTTT.

This clonotype was recorded a few times. The chain is built from TRBV12-3 or TRBV12-4 and TRBJ1-1; no firm D call. Trimming removed 5 bases from V and 6 bases from J, with 16 bases in between. This CDR3 has 14 residues. The CDR3 loop reads CASSKTKLGSEAFF. For the CDR3, the DNA is TGTGCCAGCAGTAAAACTAAATTAGGCTCTGAAGCTTTCTTT.

V and J are TRBV20-1 and TRBJ2-3, with no clear D. The CDR3 totals 16 residues. Germline-derived CDR1 and CDR2 are DFQATT and SNEGSKA (reference sequence). The V end lost 3 bases, the J end lost 4 bases, and 20 bases lay between the germline ends. CDR3 in DNA: TGCAGTGCTAGGGGCCCCCGGCTCAAGACGGCAGATACGCAGTATTTT. Amino acids: CSARGPRLKTADTQYF.

The CDR3 coding sequence is TGCGCCAGCGGGGGACAGGGTTCGTACAATGAGCAGTTCTTC. Amino acids: CASGGQGSYNEQFF. The chain is built from TRBV5-1 and TRBJ2-1, with TRBD1 matching over 9 bases. Germline V gene sequence: CDR1 SGHRS, CDR2 YFSETQ. The CDR3 consists of 14 residues. The V and J ends lost 7 bases and 4 bases, in that order; junction bases with no gene match: 6. The variable domain in full, with the rest retrieved from reference TRBV5-1 and TRBJ2-1, is KAGVTQTPRYLIKTRGQQVTLSCSPISGHRSVSWYQQTPGQGLQFLFEYFSETQRNKGNFPGRFSGRQFSNSRSEMNVSTLELGDSALYLCASGGQGSYNEQFFGPGTRLTVL.

This clonotype was seen at least ten times. The rearrangement joins TRBV7-8 to TRBJ2-1; 11 bases agree with TRBD2. The J segment lost 0 bases and the V segment lost 4 bases, leaving 11 bases of the junction unmatched. There are 19 residues in the CDR3. Germline CDR1 reads SGHVS; CDR2 reads FQNEAQ. The CDR3 region has the DNA TGTGCCAGCAGCTCTTTAGCGGGAGGGAGCCTAAGCTCCTACAATGAGCAGTTCTTC. It is translated as CASSSLAGGSLSSYNEQFF. The entire variable domain, with the rest obtained from reference TRBV7-8 and TRBJ2-1, is as follows: GAGVSQSPRYKVAKRGQDVALRCDPISGHVSLFWYQQALGQGPEFLTYFQNEAQLDKSGLPSDRFFAERPEGSVSTLKIQRTQQEDSAVYLCASSSLAGGSLSSYNEQFFGPGTRLTVL.

The chain carries TRBV2 and TRBJ2-7; 10 bases align to TRBD2. Germline V gene sequence: CDR1 SNHLY, CDR2 FYNNEI. V dropped 8 bases and J dropped 1; count of bases not matched to a gene: 20. CDR3 length: 19 residues. This CDR3 reads CASYMLAGAAPPSSYEQYF. In DNA form, the CDR3 reads TGTGCCAGCTACATGCTAGCGGGGGCCGCACCTCCTTCTTCCTACGAGCAGTACTTC.